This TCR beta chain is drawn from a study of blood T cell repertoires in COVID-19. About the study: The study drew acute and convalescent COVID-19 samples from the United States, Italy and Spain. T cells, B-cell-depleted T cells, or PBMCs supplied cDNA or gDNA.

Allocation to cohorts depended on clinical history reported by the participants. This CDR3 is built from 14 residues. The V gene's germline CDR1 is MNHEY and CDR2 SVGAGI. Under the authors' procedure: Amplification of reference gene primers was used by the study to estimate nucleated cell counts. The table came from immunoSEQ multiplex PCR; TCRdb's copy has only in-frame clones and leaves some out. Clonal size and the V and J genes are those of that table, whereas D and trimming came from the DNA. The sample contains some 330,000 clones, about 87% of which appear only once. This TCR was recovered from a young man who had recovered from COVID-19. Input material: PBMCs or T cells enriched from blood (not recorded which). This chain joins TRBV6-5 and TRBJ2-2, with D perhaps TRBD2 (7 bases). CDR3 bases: TGTGCTACACAGCCCCGAGGGGGGGCCGGGGAGCTGTTTTTT. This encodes CATQPRGGAGELFF.